These 26 T cell receptor beta chains came from one sample sequenced in a study of cytomegalovirus exposure and HLA in healthy donors. PCR employed 60 Vbeta and 13 Jbeta primers. The repertoire was sequenced with immunoSEQ multiplex PCR; TCRdb's copy has only in-frame clones and lacks some. The sample consists of approximately 190,000 clones, around 86% of them appearing once. What was sequenced was PBMCs. These receptors all come from a man aged 35 to 55 in good health and CMV-seropositive.

This chain joins TRBV27 and TRBJ1-1; D gene uncertain. V gave up 2 bases and J gave up 0 bases, with 16 bases separating them. The germline V gene encodes CDR1 MNHEY and CDR2 SMNVEV (reference sequence). CDR3 length: 17 residues. The CDR3 loop is CASSLRWREGMNTEAFF. The DNA for the CDR3 is TGTGCCAGCAGTTTACGGTGGAGGGAAGGGATGAACACTGAAGCTTTCTTT.

For the CDR3, the DNA is TGTGCCAGCAGTCCCGTGATGAGCTCCTACGAGCAGTACTTC. It specifies CASSPVMSSYEQYF. The rearrangement joins TRBV14 to TRBJ2-7, with no clear D. V lost 6 bases and J lost 0, with 12 bases in between. CDR1 is SGHDN, CDR2 FVKESK, per germline. CDR3 length equals 14 residues.

The genes are TRBV4-1 and TRBJ2-5; D is unresolved. The J call may be faulty, since TRBJ2-7 better matches the DNA end. The germline V gene encodes CDR1 MGHRA and CDR2 YSYEKL. CDR3 length: 13 residues. The CDR3 nucleotides read TGCGCCAGCAGCCAACCAGGTTCCTACGAGCAGTACTTC. It translates to CASSQPGSYEQYF.

The genes are TRBV9 and TRBJ1-1; 8 bases fit TRBD1. Germline V gene sequence: CDR1 SGDLS, CDR2 YYNGEE. The CDR3 spans 14 residues. Germline trimming cut 0 bases from V and 11 bases from J; bases unmatched to any gene: 9. CDR3 protein: CASSVATRAGGAFF. CDR3 nucleotide sequence: TGTGCCAGCAGCGTAGCTACGAGGGCAGGGGGCGCTTTCTTT. Looking up the rest from reference TRBV9 and TRBJ1-1 gives the full variable domain: DSGVTQTPKHLITATGQRVTLRCSPRSGDLSVYWYQQSLDQGLQFLIQYYNGEERAKGNILERFSAQQFPDLHSELNLSSLELGDSALYFCASSVATRAGGAFFGQGTRLTVV.

J is TRBJ1-6 and V is TRBV7-2, with TRBD1 identical over 7 bases. The CDR3 is made up of 17 amino acids. V lost 5 bases, J lost 0 bases, and 7 bases stayed unmatched. CDR1 and CDR2 (germline): SGHTA, FQGNSA. The CDR3 loop reads CASSLSTGRSYNSPLHF. The CDR3 coding sequence is TGTGCCAGCAGCCTCTCGACAGGGCGCTCCTATAATTCACCCCTCCACTTT.

This clone was counted a few times. V gene TRBV7-3 combines with J gene TRBJ2-3, with D possibly matching TRBD2 (6 bases). Germline loops: CDR1 SGHTA, CDR2 FQGTGA. The V and J ends lost 6 bases and 5 bases respectively, with 6 bases between them. This CDR3 contains 11 residues. The CDR3 loop is CASREGDTQYF. The CDR3 DNA sequence: TGTGCCAGCAGGGAGGGAGATACGCAGTATTTT.

The CDR3 region has the DNA TGCGCCAGCAGCCCTTCCCCTAGCGGGGGGCCCAATGAGCAGTTCTTC. Its translation is CASSPSPSGGPNEQFF. The chain carries TRBV4-3 and TRBJ2-1; 11 nucleotides line up with TRBD2. The CDR3 has 16 amino acids. V shed 4 bases and J 6 bases; nucleotides not matched to a gene: 8. Germline values: CDR1 LGHNA, CDR2 YSLEER.

The chain has TRBV7-9 and TRBJ2-4; 10 bases map to TRBD1. After removal of 2 bases from V and 1 base from J, the junction contained 8 bases not matched to a gene. CDR1 and CDR2 from the germline V gene are SEHNR and FQNEAQ (reference sequence). This CDR3 comprises 18 residues. The CDR3 nucleotides are TGTGCCAGCAGCTTACCCCGGACAGGGGGACTCGCCAAAAACATTCAGTACTTC. It translates to CASSLPRTGGLAKNIQYF.

The chain couples TRBV4-1 to TRBJ1-2, with 12 bases matching TRBD1. The CDR3 consists of 16 residues. Germline V gene lookup returns CDR1 MGHRA and CDR2 YSYEKL. V lost 0 bases to trimming and J lost 4 bases; unmatched junction nucleotides: 3. CDR3 in amino acids: CASSQDRDRGLYGYTF. CDR3 DNA: TGCGCCAGCAGCCAAGATCGGGACAGGGGGCTCTATGGCTACACCTTC.

This clone was observed once. This chain uses TRBV19 with TRBJ1-1; TRBD1 is a possible D gene (5 bases). Trimming removed 9 bases at V and 5 bases at J, with 16 bases between. Looked up from germline, CDR1 is LNHDA and CDR2 is SQIVND (reference sequence). The CDR3 totals 13 residues. The CDR3 spells CASQSGGETEAFF. DNA for the CDR3: TGTGCCAGCCAGTCGGGGGGAGAGACTGAAGCTTTCTTT. Full variable domain (rest looked up from reference TRBV19 and TRBJ1-1): DGGITQSPKYLFRKEGQNVTLSCEQNLNHDAMYWYRQDPGQGLRLIYYSQIVNDFQKGDIAEGYSVSREKKESFPLTVTSAQKNPTAFYLCASQSGGETEAFFGQGTRLTVV.

The V gene is TRBV19, the J gene TRBJ1-5, with 8 bases identical to TRBD1. Per the germline V gene, CDR1 is LNHDA and CDR2 is SQIVND (reference sequence). With V trimmed by 5 bases and J by 1 base, 7 bases remained unmatched. This CDR3 is 16 amino acids long. CDR3 in DNA: TGTGCCAGTAGTTCGTGGACAGGGCTCAGCAATCAGCCCCAGCATTTT. Translation: CASSSWTGLSNQPQHF.

The chain joins TRBV6-5 to TRBJ1-3, with D perhaps TRBD1 (5 bases). Germline CDR1 reads MNHEY; CDR2 reads SVGAGI. Trimming took 8 bases from V and 0 from J, leaving 11 bases between them. The CDR3 extends over 14 amino acids. In DNA, the CDR3 is TGTGCCAGCCAAAGACAGTTCTCTGGAAACACCATATATTTT. Amino acid sequence: CASQRQFSGNTIYF.

The chain recombines TRBV11-2 with TRBJ2-3, with 8 bases aligning to TRBD1. V shed 6 bases and J 1 base; nucleotides not matched to a gene: 6. This CDR3 spans 15 amino acids. The germline CDR1 and CDR2 sequences are SGHAT and FQNNGV. DNA for the CDR3: TGTGCCAGCAGGTCGGGACAGGTGGGCACAGATACGCAGTATTTT. Translated: CASRSGQVGTDTQYF.

The chain combines TRBV7-9 with TRBJ1-4, with 7 bases lining up with TRBD1. V lost 7 bases and J lost 5; bases outside the gene matches: 10. CDR3 length: 15 residues. Germline lookup yields CDR1 SEHNR and CDR2 FQNEAQ (reference sequence). The CDR3 here is CASTPRDRKNEKLFF. The CDR3 DNA sequence: TGTGCCAGCACCCCTAGGGACAGAAAAAATGAAAAACTGTTTTTT. The full variable domain, its missing parts supplied by reference TRBV7-9 and TRBJ1-4, is DTGVSQNPRHKITKRGQNVTFRCDPISEHNRLYWYRQTLGQGPEFLTYFQNEAQLEKSRLLSDRFSAERPKGSFSTLEIQRTEQGDSAMYLCASTPRDRKNEKLFFGSGTQLSVL.

With respect to this clone: One end of the junction does not line up with germline, which may come from a read error. The same CDR3 can be traced to other DNA sequences in this sample. The chain joins TRBV6-5 to TRBJ1-6; 8 bases agree with TRBD1. CDR3 length equals 14 residues. CDR1 is MNHEY and CDR2 is SVGAGI in the germline V gene. In DNA, the CDR3 is TGTGCCAGCAGCAGGGGGCTCTATAATTCCCCCCTCCACTTT. It specifies CASSRGLYNSPLHF.

This chain joins TRBV11-2 and TRBJ1-1; D gene uncertain. Germline CDR1 is SGHAT and CDR2 is FQNNGV. CDR3 length: 14 residues. The V and J ends lost 3 bases and 8 bases respectively, with 16 bases between them. The CDR3 DNA follows: TGTGCCAGCAGCTTCTCGGGTGGCGGGAAGGAAGCTTTCTTT. Residues: CASSFSGGGKEAFF.

The V call is TRBV19, the J call TRBJ1-5; no clear D. Germline V CDR1 and CDR2: LNHDA, SQIVND (reference sequence). Deletions cut 7 bases from V and 4 bases from J, with 14 bases between. The CDR3 is 14 residues long. The CDR3 here is CASTNRTGNQPQHF. The CDR3 coding sequence is TGTGCCAGTACGAACCGGACGGGGAATCAGCCCCAGCATTTT.

The chain recombines TRBV9 with TRBJ2-5; 9 bases are a match to TRBD2. The tail of the sequence fits TRBJ2-7 better, so the J call may be wrong. The CDR3 spans 14 residues. CDR1 SGDLS and CDR2 YYNGEE come from the germline V gene. The CDR3 nucleotides read TGTGCCAGCAGCGTAGAACTAGCGGGTTACGAGCAGTACTTC. Amino acid sequence: CASSVELAGYEQYF.

The chain joins TRBV4-2 to TRBJ1-2, with TRBD1 as a possible D gene (5 bases). The germline V and J ends were trimmed by 0 bases and 5 bases, with 16 bases remaining between them. The CDR3 spans 16 residues. The germline V gene has CDR1 LGHNA and CDR2 YNFKEQ. Here the CDR3 reads CASSQEVGEGRYGYTF. The CDR3 DNA follows: TGTGCCAGCAGCCAAGAAGTAGGGGAGGGCCGATATGGCTACACCTTC.

This clone showed up just once. This chain joins TRBV2 and TRBJ1-3; tentative D call: TRBD1 (6 bases). This CDR3 has 16 residues. Germline loops: CDR1 SNHLY, CDR2 FYNNEI. V dropped 4 bases and J dropped 4 bases, with 17 bases sitting between them. For the CDR3, the DNA is TGTGCCAGCAGTGTACAGGGTTCTCTGTCGGGAAACACCATATATTTT. This translates into CASSVQGSLSGNTIYF. The variable domain in full, completed from reference TRBV2 and TRBJ1-3, reads EPEVTQTPSHQVTQMGQEVILRCVPISNHLYFYWYRQILGQKVEFLVSFYNNEISEKSEIFDDQFSVERPDGSNFTLKIRSTKLEDSAMYFCASSVQGSLSGNTIYFGEGSWLTVV.

The chain has TRBV27 and TRBJ1-5, with a possible D match to TRBD1 (5 bases). Germline V gives CDR1 MNHEY, CDR2 SMNVEV (reference sequence). The CDR3 loop spans 18 amino acids. Trimming removed 1 base at V and 1 base at J, with 17 bases between. CDR3 DNA: TGTGCCAGCAGTTTATGGGGGGAACTGGGGACGAGCAATCAGCCCCAGCATTTT. Translating it yields CASSLWGELGTSNQPQHF.

This chain links TRBV11-1 with TRBJ2-1, with 9 nucleotides matching TRBD2. Germline CDR1 reads SGHAT; CDR2 reads FQDESV (reference sequence). This CDR3 is 16 amino acids long. The V and J ends lost 1 base and 4 bases, in that order; junction bases with no gene match: 5. This chain's CDR3 is CASSLGLADRYNEQFF. CDR3 bases: TGTGCCAGCAGCTTAGGACTAGCGGATAGATACAATGAGCAGTTCTTC.

The chain links TRBV7-2 to TRBJ1-3; a possible D gene is TRBD1 (5 bases). The V gene lost 0 bases and the J gene lost 2 bases, with 8 bases spanning the gap. The length of the CDR3 is 15 residues. CDR1 and CDR2 (germline): SGHTA, FQGNSA. The CDR3 DNA is TGTGCCAGCAGCTTAGCAGGGGCGGCTGGAAACACCATATATTTT. It translates to CASSLAGAAGNTIYF.

V usage is TRBV2 and J usage is TRBJ1-1, with TRBD1 matching over 10 bases. The CDR3 spans 13 residues. With 7 bases clipped from V and 6 bases from J, the junction kept 5 bases outside the gene matches. Per germline, CDR1 SNHLY and CDR2 FYNNEI. CDR3 in DNA: TGTGCCAGCATTGGGACAGGGGCTGCTGAAGCTTTCTTT. Its protein product is CASIGTGAAEAFF. The full variable domain, its missing parts supplied by reference TRBV2 and TRBJ1-1, is EPEVTQTPSHQVTQMGQEVILRCVPISNHLYFYWYRQILGQKVEFLVSFYNNEISEKSEIFDDQFSVERPDGSNFTLKIRSTKLEDSAMYFCASIGTGAAEAFFGQGTRLTVV.

This clone was counted only a few times. The rearrangement joins TRBV19 to TRBJ2-1; the match to TRBD1 covers 8 bases. Trimming removed 7 bases from V and 6 bases from J; junction bases left unmatched: 8. Germline lookup yields CDR1 LNHDA and CDR2 SQIVND (reference sequence). CDR3 length: 14 residues. The CDR3 spells CASNAGGSGNEQFF. The DNA of the CDR3 is TGTGCCAGTAATGCAGGGGGCTCCGGCAATGAGCAGTTCTTC.

This clone came up a few times. The gene calls are TRBV7-3 and TRBJ2-1; TRBD2 might be the D (6 bases). This CDR3 has 17 residues. The V end was cut by 0 bases, the J end by 9 bases, with 21 bases between. Germline CDR1 reads SGHTA; CDR2 reads FQGTGA. CDR3 bases: TGTGCCAGCAGCTTAACGGGGAGGAGGGTCGGTTATGGTGAGCAGTTCTTC. It is translated as CASSLTGRRVGYGEQFF.